Described below is a single TCR beta chain sequence and its context. This record belongs to a study of blood T cell repertoires in COVID-19. Study as a whole: The United States, Italy and Spain were the sources of the acute and convalescent COVID-19 samples. The cDNA or gDNA used as material had been derived from T cells, B-cell-depleted T cells, or PBMCs.

During active infection, Seattle patients enrolled and were then monitored through disease. V was trimmed by 3 bases and J by 2 bases, leaving 9 bases between them. The CDR3 covers 14 residues. Germline CDR1 and CDR2: MRHNA and SNTAGT. In the source study's methods: For nucleated cells, counts were estimated from reference gene primer amplification. Produced via immunoSEQ multiplex PCR; TCRdb's table is partial and in-frame only. V, J and clone size were drawn from that table, and D and trimming were deduced from the DNA. The table records around 290,000 clones, approximately 93% of them present only once.

Sequenced sample: peripheral blood. The chain carries TRBV6-4 and TRBJ2-3, with D perhaps matching TRBD2 (5 bases). This TCR derives from a woman in her 30s with COVID-19, enrolled during active disease. The CDR3 region is CASSERTLTDTQYF. The CDR3 DNA follows: TGTGCCAGCAGTGAACGGACTCTCACAGATACGCAGTATTTT.